This entry concerns a single T cell receptor beta chain. The entry originates in a study of cytotoxic CD8 clonotypes in ibrutinib-treated CLL. Study context: With a range of 6 to 36, the median treatment time before response samples were taken was over 9 months.

CDR1 SGHRS and CDR2 YFSETQ come from the germline V gene. Trimming took 4 bases from V and 6 from J; bases not matched to a gene: 4. The CDR3 has 13 amino acids. Data came from immunoSEQ multiplex PCR; TCRdb stores just in-frame clones and leaves some out. This sample has approximately 130,000 clones, with around 80% found just once. The receptor comes from a human donor with chronic lymphocytic leukemia. The J gene is TRBJ2-7, the V gene TRBV5-1, with TRBD1 identical over 10 bases. The specimen was PBMCs, collected after 24 months of ibrutinib treatment. CDR3 residues: CASSEGQGTEQYF. Here the CDR3 DNA reads TGCGCCAGCAGCGAGGGACAGGGGACCGAGCAGTACTTC.